Sequencing of this T cell receptor (beta chain) was carried out in a study of blood T cell repertoires in COVID-19. Study-level background: Whether acute or convalescent, the COVID-19 samples came from the United States, Italy and Spain.

Trimming shortened V by 5 bases and J by 5 bases, and 13 bases separated the two germline ends. Germline values: CDR1 SQVTM, CDR2 ANQGSEA. The CDR3 extends over 13 amino acids. This table comes from immunoSEQ multiplex PCR, and its TCRdb copy is limited to in-frame clones, with some not included. The table has 150,000 to 200,000 clones, approximately 88% seen once. Participants, about 18 to 90 years old, spanned around 25 US areas. Cohorts were determined from participant-reported clinical history. The V and J genes are TRBV29-1 and TRBJ1-5, with D maybe TRBD1 (6 bases). Sequenced: PBMCs or T cells enriched from blood (not recorded which). This clonotype was obtained from a woman between 18 and 29 years old who had recovered from COVID-19. The CDR3 coding sequence is TGCAGCGTTAGGGCAGGGGCGCATCAGCCCCAGCATTTT. Its protein is CSVRAGAHQPQHF.